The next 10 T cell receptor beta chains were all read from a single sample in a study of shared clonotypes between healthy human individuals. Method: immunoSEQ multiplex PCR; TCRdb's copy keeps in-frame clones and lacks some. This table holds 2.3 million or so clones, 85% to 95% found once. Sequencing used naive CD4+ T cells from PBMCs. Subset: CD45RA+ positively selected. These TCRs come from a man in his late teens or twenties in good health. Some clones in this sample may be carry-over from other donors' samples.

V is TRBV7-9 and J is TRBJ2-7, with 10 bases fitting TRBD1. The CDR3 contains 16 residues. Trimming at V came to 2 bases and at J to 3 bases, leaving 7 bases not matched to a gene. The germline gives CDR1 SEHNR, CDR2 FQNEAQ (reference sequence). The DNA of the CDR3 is TGTGCCAGCAGCTTACCGCCTGGGACAGGGGACTACGAGCAGTACTTC. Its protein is CASSLPPGTGDYEQYF. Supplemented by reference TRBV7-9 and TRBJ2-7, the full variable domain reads DTGVSQNPRHKITKRGQNVTFRCDPISEHNRLYWYRQTLGQGPEFLTYFQNEAQLEKSRLLSDRFSAERPKGSFSTLEIQRTEQGDSAMYLCASSLPPGTGDYEQYFGPGTRLTVT.

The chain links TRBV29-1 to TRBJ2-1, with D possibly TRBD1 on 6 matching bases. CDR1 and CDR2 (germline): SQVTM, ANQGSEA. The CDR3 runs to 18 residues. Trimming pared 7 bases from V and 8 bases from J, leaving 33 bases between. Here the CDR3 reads CSGSGHKTGTALQDEQFF. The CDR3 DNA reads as TGCAGCGGGTCGGGACACAAGACCGGGACCGCCTTACAGGATGAGCAGTTCTTC.

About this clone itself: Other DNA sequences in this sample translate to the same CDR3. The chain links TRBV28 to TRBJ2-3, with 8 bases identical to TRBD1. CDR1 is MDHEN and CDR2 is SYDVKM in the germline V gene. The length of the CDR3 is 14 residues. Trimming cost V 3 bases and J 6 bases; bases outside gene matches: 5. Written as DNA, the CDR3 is TGTGCCAGCAGTTTGGCAGGGGGCGCCGATACGCAGTATTTT. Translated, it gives CASSLAGGADTQYF.

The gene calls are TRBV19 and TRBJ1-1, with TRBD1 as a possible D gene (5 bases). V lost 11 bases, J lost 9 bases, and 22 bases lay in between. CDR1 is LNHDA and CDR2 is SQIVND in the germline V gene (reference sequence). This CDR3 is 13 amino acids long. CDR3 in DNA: TGTGCCCTCTCTCTTTGGGACGCTTTCCAAGCTTTCTTT. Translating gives CALSLWDAFQAFF.

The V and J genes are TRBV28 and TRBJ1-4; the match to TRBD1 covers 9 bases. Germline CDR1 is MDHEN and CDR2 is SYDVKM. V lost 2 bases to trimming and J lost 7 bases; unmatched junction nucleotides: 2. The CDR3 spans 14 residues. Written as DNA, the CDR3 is TGTGCCAGCAGTTTAGGACAGGGGATTGAAAAACTGTTTTTT. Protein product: CASSLGQGIEKLFF.

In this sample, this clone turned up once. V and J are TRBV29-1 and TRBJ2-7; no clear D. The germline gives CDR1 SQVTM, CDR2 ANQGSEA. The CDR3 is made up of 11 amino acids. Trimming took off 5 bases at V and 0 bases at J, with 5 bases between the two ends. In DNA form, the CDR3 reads TGCAGCGTTAGCACCTCCTACGAGCAGTACTTC. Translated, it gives CSVSTSYEQYF.

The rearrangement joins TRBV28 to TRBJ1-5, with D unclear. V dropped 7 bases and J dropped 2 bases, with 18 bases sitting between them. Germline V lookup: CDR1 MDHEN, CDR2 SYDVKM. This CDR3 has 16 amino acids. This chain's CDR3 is CASTVARAEGNQPQHF. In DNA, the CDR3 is TGTGCCAGCACCGTAGCTAGGGCCGAGGGCAATCAGCCCCAGCATTTT.

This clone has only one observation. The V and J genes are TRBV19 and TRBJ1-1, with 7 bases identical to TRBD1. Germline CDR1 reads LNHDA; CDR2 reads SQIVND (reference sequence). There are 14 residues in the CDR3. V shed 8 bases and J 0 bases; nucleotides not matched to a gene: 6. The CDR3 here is CASSKQGLNTEAFF. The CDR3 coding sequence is TGTGCCAGTTCAAAACAGGGGCTGAACACTGAAGCTTTCTTT.

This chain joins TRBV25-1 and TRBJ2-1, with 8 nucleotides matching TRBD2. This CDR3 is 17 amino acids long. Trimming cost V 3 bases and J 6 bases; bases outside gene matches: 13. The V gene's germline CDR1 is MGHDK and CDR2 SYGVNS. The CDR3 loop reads CASSDLLGLADTNEQFF. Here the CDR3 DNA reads TGTGCCAGCAGTGACCTCCTCGGACTAGCCGATACCAATGAGCAGTTCTTC.

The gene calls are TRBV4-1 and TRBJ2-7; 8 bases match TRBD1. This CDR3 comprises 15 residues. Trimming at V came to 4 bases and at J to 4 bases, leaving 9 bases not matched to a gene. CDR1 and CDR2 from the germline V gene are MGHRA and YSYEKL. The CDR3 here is CASSRTGTGGYEQYF. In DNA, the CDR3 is TGCGCCAGCAGCCGAACCGGGACAGGAGGTTACGAGCAGTACTTC.